Listed here are 14 T cell receptor beta chains from one sample, sequenced in a study of memory CD4+ T cells and cytomegalovirus serostatus (dated by TCRdb to the late 2010s). The receptor library was made with the immunoSEQ multiplex PCR assay. Here the immuneACCESS table is served through TCRdb, limited to in-frame sequences with V and J called. Missing clones are a known gap in these copies; in checked studies unresolved V genes cover under half, and the rest lacks a known reason. In all, the sample holds 35,000 to 55,000 clones, and over 60% of those were seen once. The ten largest clonotypes hold approximately 1.9% of the sample. A FACSAria II was used to sort memory CD4+ T cells, defined as single viable CD3+CD4+CD8-CD45RO+ cells. Material: memory CD4+ T cells from blood. These receptors originate from an adult in good health and CMV-seronegative.

Comments on this clone: Sequence at one end of the junction differs from germline and may be a read error. The chain is built from TRBV7-8 and TRBJ1-1, with D perhaps TRBD1 (5 bases). The CDR3 runs 13 residues. Germline V gene sequence: CDR1 SGHVS, CDR2 FQNEAQ. This CDR3 is CASSTQARTEAFF. The DNA for the CDR3 is TGTGCCAGCAGCACACAGGCCCGAACTGAGGCTTTCTTT.

The V and J genes are TRBV19 and TRBJ1-5; D is possibly TRBD1 (6 bases). This CDR3 is built from 16 residues. With 10 bases removed from V and 3 bases from J, the gap between germline ends came to 22 bases. In germline, CDR1 is LNHDA, CDR2 SQIVND (reference sequence). The CDR3 region is CATTGGKGVSNQPQHF. The CDR3 coding sequence is TGTGCCACCACGGGAGGAAAGGGGGTTTCCAATCAGCCCCAGCATTTT.

V and J are TRBV5-1 and TRBJ1-4; 7 positions match TRBD1. The germline CDR1 and CDR2 sequences are SGHRS and YFSETQ. Unmatched junction bases numbered 4, after V lost 5 bases and J lost 0 bases. The CDR3 runs 15 residues. The CDR3 DNA is TGCGCCAGCAGAGGGACAGCTGCAACTAATGAAAAACTGTTTTTT. This gives the protein CASRGTAATNEKLFF.

The gene calls are TRBV27 and TRBJ2-3; no clear D gene. This CDR3 has 15 amino acids. Germline values: CDR1 MNHEY, CDR2 SMNVEV (reference sequence). V dropped 5 bases and J dropped 2 bases, with 14 bases sitting between them. CDR3 nucleotide sequence: TGTGCCAGCAGTCCCCTGACTGGTTTCACAGATACGCAGTATTTT. Its translation is CASSPLTGFTDTQYF.

Within the sample, this clone is medium-sized. The chain joins TRBV28 to TRBJ1-6; TRBD1 matches 8 bases. CDR1 is MDHEN, CDR2 SYDVKM, per germline. The CDR3 sequence is 14 residues long. Unmatched junction bases numbered 7, after V lost 5 bases and J lost 10 bases. The CDR3 reads CASSPRTGRSPLHF. As DNA, the CDR3 is TGTGCCAGCAGTCCACGGACAGGGCGCTCACCCCTCCACTTT.

The chain carries TRBV7-9 and TRBJ1-2; D remains ambiguous. The CDR3 sequence is 13 residues long. With 1 base removed from V and 4 bases from J, the gap between germline ends came to 7 bases. CDR1 and CDR2 (germline): SEHNR, FQNEAQ (reference sequence). The CDR3 loop reads CASSLGSTYGYTF. CDR3 nucleotides: TGTGCCAGCAGCTTAGGGTCCACCTATGGCTACACCTTC.

The chain has TRBV28 and TRBJ2-1; tentative D call: TRBD1 (5 bases). Between the trimmed V and J ends, which lost 4 bases and 15 bases, there was a span of 19 bases. CDR1 is MDHEN, CDR2 SYDVKM, per germline. This CDR3 comprises 13 residues. CDR3 nucleotide sequence: TGTGCCAGCAGTTCCCGTCTTTGGACATGGCTGTTCTTC. Its translation is CASSSRLWTWLFF.

The chain joins TRBV14 to TRBJ2-1, with D possibly being TRBD2 (5 bases). Germline CDR1 is SGHDN and CDR2 is FVKESK. The CDR3 totals 15 residues. The ends were cut back, 4 bases at V and 4 bases at J, with 14 bases in the middle. The CDR3 coding sequence is TGTGCCAGCAGCCCCTCCCGGGGAATATACAATGAGCAGTTCTTC. Its protein product is CASSPSRGIYNEQFF.

The gene calls are TRBV25-1 and TRBJ1-4; D unresolved. The CDR3 is 14 amino acids. With 1 base removed from V and 4 bases from J, the gap between germline ends came to 7 bases. The V gene's germline CDR1 is MGHDK and CDR2 SYGVNS. CDR3 DNA sequence: TGTGCCAGCAGTGAATCAGTTCTTAATGAAAAACTGTTTTTT. It codes for CASSESVLNEKLFF.

This clone came up once. V usage is TRBV6-6 and J usage is TRBJ2-5; 9 nucleotides line up with TRBD2. Trimming removed 7 bases from V and 3 bases from J; junction bases left unmatched: 3. This CDR3 region has 13 residues. Germline V gives CDR1 MNHNY, CDR2 SVGAGI (reference sequence). CDR3 sequence reads: CASIPSGEETQYF. The CDR3 DNA sequence: TGTGCCAGCATCCCTAGCGGGGAAGAGACCCAGTACTTC.

J is TRBJ1-6 and V is TRBV7-8; 10 bases are shared with TRBD1. V gave up 5 bases and J gave up 10 bases; unmatched junction bases: 5. Germline-derived CDR1 and CDR2 are SGHVS and FQNEAQ. This CDR3 region has 14 residues. The CDR3 protein is CASSAADRGSPLHF. In DNA form, the CDR3 reads TGTGCCAGCAGCGCAGCGGACAGGGGGTCACCCCTCCACTTT.

This rearrangement joins TRBV11-3 to TRBJ2-5, with a weak D call TRBD2 (6 bases). The germline V gene encodes CDR1 SGHNT and CDR2 YENEEA. V was trimmed by 5 bases and J by 7 bases, leaving 17 bases between them. The CDR3 has 14 residues. The CDR3 loop reads CASSISNSGGTQYF. CDR3 nucleotide sequence: TGTGCCAGCAGCATCAGTAACTCCGGGGGGACCCAGTACTTC.

This chain links TRBV11-2 with TRBJ2-5, with no clear D. Germline V gene data show CDR1 as SGHAT and CDR2 as FQNNGV. The CDR3 contains 13 residues. Trimming left V 6 bases short and J 0 bases short, with 8 bases between. CDR3 bases: TGTGCCAGCAGTTTTTCCCACCAAGAGACCCAGTACTTC. This sequence encodes CASSFSHQETQYF.

The rearrangement uses TRBV11-2 and TRBJ2-7; TRBD2 agrees at 8 bases. This CDR3 is 16 amino acids long. Unmatched junction bases numbered 17, after V lost 8 bases and J lost 5 bases. The germline CDR1 and CDR2 sequences are SGHAT and FQNNGV. The CDR3 loop is CASRQVRGGRFNEQYF. The DNA for the CDR3 is TGTGCCAGCCGACAAGTCCGGGGGGGCCGTTTTAACGAGCAGTACTTC.